The 17 T cell receptor beta chains below all came from one sample that was sequenced in a study of T cell responses to AZD1222 COVID-19 vaccine. The assay was immunoSEQ multiplex PCR, and TCRdb's table has in-frame clones only and misses some. The table has some 150,000 clones, 70% to 90% seen once. The starting material was peripheral blood, obtained 28 days after the second dose of the MenACWY control vaccine. The origin of the receptors is an adult who received the MenACWY meningococcal vaccine as a control.

The chain carries TRBV28 and TRBJ1-3; 8 positions agree with TRBD1. J lost 2 bases, V lost 5 bases, and 11 bases had no gene match. The CDR3 consists of 17 residues. Looked up from germline, CDR1 is MDHEN and CDR2 is SYDVKM. CDR3 coding DNA: TGTGCCAGCAGTCCACGAAACAGGGGGGGGACTGGAAACACCATATATTTT. It codes for CASSPRNRGGTGNTIYF.

This rearrangement joins TRBV4-2 to TRBJ2-3; a possible D gene is TRBD1 (6 bases). CDR1 and CDR2 (germline): LGHNA, YNFKEQ. The V and J ends lost 0 bases and 8 bases respectively, with 12 bases between them. The CDR3 consists of 14 residues. The CDR3 DNA follows: TGTGCCAGCAGCCAAGAGCAGGGGCGAGGTACGCAGTATTTT. It encodes CASSQEQGRGTQYF.

This chain joins TRBV21-1 and TRBJ1-5; the table calls TRBD1, which could not be checked here. TRBV21-1 is a recognized pseudogene. The CDR3 runs 20 residues. CDR3 sequence: CASSGRVRDRDVAGNQPQHF. As DNA, the CDR3 is TGTGCCAGCAGCGGCCGCGTACGGGACAGGGATGTAGCAGGGAATCAGCCCCAGCATTTT.

V gene TRBV18 combines with J gene TRBJ2-1; 11 bases agree with TRBD2. Germline V gene lookup returns CDR1 KGHSH and CDR2 LQKENI. The CDR3 covers 16 residues. V lost 0 bases and J lost 3; bases outside the gene matches: 1. Here the CDR3 reads CASSPPGTSGYNEQFF. Here the CDR3 DNA reads TGTGCCAGCTCACCACCCGGGACTAGCGGCTACAATGAGCAGTTCTTC.

V gene TRBV7-8 combines with J gene TRBJ1-2; 8 bases agree with TRBD1. CDR1 SGHVS and CDR2 FQNEAQ come from the germline V gene. The CDR3 extends over 12 amino acids. The trim removed 5 bases at V and 8 bases at J, leaving 4 bases unmatched. CDR3 DNA sequence: TGTGCCAGCAGCCTGACAGGGGTCGGCTACACCTTC. Amino acids: CASSLTGVGYTF.

The rearrangement uses TRBV5-1 and TRBJ2-5; D perhaps matches TRBD2 (6 bases). The CDR3 has 14 residues. V lost 0 bases and J lost 4, with 10 bases in between. Germline values: CDR1 SGHRS, CDR2 YFSETQ. The CDR3: CASSLGASVETQYF. For the CDR3, the DNA is TGCGCCAGCAGCTTGGGTGCTAGCGTAGAGACCCAGTACTTC.

The gene calls are TRBV28 and TRBJ2-1; a weak D match, TRBD1 (5 bases). CDR3 length: 17 amino acids. The germline V gene has CDR1 MDHEN and CDR2 SYDVKM. V was trimmed by 3 bases and J by 1 base, leaving 16 bases between them. Written as DNA, the CDR3 is TGTGCCAGCAGTTTTTTCTCTGGCAGGGCTTCCTACAATGAGCAGTTCTTC. Amino acid sequence: CASSFFSGRASYNEQFF.

The V call is TRBV6-1, the J call TRBJ2-1, with TRBD2 matching 7 bases. There are 15 residues in the CDR3. V gave up 3 bases and J gave up 7 bases; unmatched junction bases: 9. CDR1 MNHNS and CDR2 SASEGT come from the germline V gene. DNA of the CDR3: TGTGCCAGCAGTGAGGGGGGGGGAAGGCAAAATGAGCAGTTCTTC. This gives the protein CASSEGGGRQNEQFF.

The V call is TRBV10-3, the J call TRBJ2-5; 7 positions match TRBD1. This CDR3 comprises 12 residues. Germline CDR1 is ENHRY and CDR2 is SYGVKD. J lost 0 bases, V lost 10 bases, and 2 bases had no gene match. The CDR3 nucleotides are TGTGCCACAGGACAGGACCAAGAGACCCAGTACTTC. Its translation: CATGQDQETQYF.

J is TRBJ2-3 and V is TRBV4-3, with 9 positions matching TRBD2. The germline CDR1 and CDR2 sequences are LGHNA and YSLEER. The CDR3 runs 16 residues. The V and J ends lost 0 bases and 4 bases, in that order; junction bases with no gene match: 5. The CDR3 is CASSQDWAGGPDTQYF. Here the CDR3 DNA reads TGCGCCAGCAGCCAAGATTGGGCGGGGGGGCCAGATACGCAGTATTTT.

The rearrangement joins TRBV19 to TRBJ2-7; possible D gene TRBD1, 6 bases. V lost 1 base and J 2 bases, leaving 9 bases between the germline ends. Germline CDR1 and CDR2: LNHDA and SQIVND (reference sequence). The CDR3 is 14 amino acids. CDR3 coding DNA: TGTGCCAGTAGTATAGGCGGACAGACCTACGAGCAGTACTTC. Translation: CASSIGGQTYEQYF. The complete variable domain, with remaining parts taken from reference TRBV19 and TRBJ2-7, reads DGGITQSPKYLFRKEGQNVTLSCEQNLNHDAMYWYRQDPGQGLRLIYYSQIVNDFQKGDIAEGYSVSREKKESFPLTVTSAQKNPTAFYLCASSIGGQTYEQYFGPGTRLTVT.

The J gene is TRBJ1-5, the V gene TRBV30; D is unresolved. Trimming left V 6 bases short and J 6 bases short, with 15 bases between. The CDR3 length is 13 residues. Germline CDR1 GTSNPN, CDR2 SVGIG (reference sequence). CDR3 coding DNA: TGTGCCTGCCAAGGGAATTCAGGTCAGCCCCAGCATTTT. The encoded protein is CACQGNSGQPQHF.

The chain couples TRBV28 to TRBJ2-1; the D gene is possibly TRBD1 (5 bases). Germline V CDR1 and CDR2: MDHEN, SYDVKM. V gave up 4 bases and J gave up 7 bases, with 14 bases separating them. CDR3 length equals 14 residues. The DNA for the CDR3 is TGTGCCAGCAGTTCCCCTGTACAGGTAAATGAGCAGTTCTTC. Amino acid sequence: CASSSPVQVNEQFF.

The chain couples TRBV28 to TRBJ1-2; possible D gene TRBD1, 5 bases. The CDR3 loop spans 12 amino acids. The ends were cut back, 8 bases at V and 4 bases at J, with 11 bases in the middle. Germline V CDR1 and CDR2: MDHEN, SYDVKM. CDR3 loop: CASRGRGYGYTF. The DNA for the CDR3 is TGTGCCAGCCGTGGGAGGGGCTATGGCTACACCTTC.

This chain connects TRBV7-9 to TRBJ1-2; D is ambiguous. V was clipped by 5 bases and J by 6 bases, with 10 bases between them. This CDR3 is 12 amino acids long. CDR1 is SEHNR and CDR2 is FQNEAQ in the germline V gene (reference sequence). The CDR3 DNA reads TGTGCCAGCAGCGACCAGCGGAATGGCTACACCTTC. Protein sequence: CASSDQRNGYTF.

The gene calls are TRBV3-1 (or the pseudogene TRBV3-2) and TRBJ1-1; 8 bases are a match to TRBD1. This CDR3 comprises 15 residues. V was pared by 1 base and J by 7 bases, with 8 bases of the junction left unmatched. Germline loops: CDR1 LGHDT, CDR2 YNNKEL (reference sequence). The CDR3 region has the DNA TGTGCCAGCAGCCAAGGGGGGACAGGTTCCCTTGAAGCTTTCTTT. Translation: CASSQGGTGSLEAFF.

The chain couples TRBV7-2 to TRBJ1-1; D is perhaps TRBD1 (5 bases). The V gene's germline CDR1 is SGHTA and CDR2 FQGNSA. The V gene lost 0 bases and the J gene lost 2 bases, with 19 bases spanning the gap. This CDR3 has 18 residues. The CDR3, as DNA: TGTGCCAGCAGCTTAGCCGTTTTGCTCTCAGGGTCTAACACTGAAGCTTTCTTT. Encoded protein: CASSLAVLLSGSNTEAFF.